This T cell receptor beta chain was retrieved from a study of blood T cells in healthy people across ages. Next came a second PCR, run for roughly 7 to 12 cycles, which used a sample-barcoded 5' primer along with a J-beta primer mix. Template switching added a 12-random-nucleotide identifier to every cDNA molecule. TCRdb ran MiXCR on the 5' RACE reads and lists one entry per CDR3 protein. Among about 1,000,000 distinct CDR3 sequences listed, more than 35% were seen once. The clonotype comes from a woman aged 55-75 years in good health. Material for sequencing was blood.

Here the CDR3 reads CASSTLAGPSYEQYF. The CDR3 DNA is TGTGCCAGCAGCACACTAGCGGGACCTTCCTACGAGCAGTACTTC. The chain combines TRBV7-9 with TRBJ2-7, with 10 bases identical to TRBD2. After removal of 5 bases from V and 1 base from J, the junction contained 5 bases not matched to a gene. The CDR3 covers 15 residues. Germline loops: CDR1 SEHNR, CDR2 FQNEAQ (reference sequence). Based on the CDR3 plus reference TRBV7-9 and TRBJ2-7, the full variable domain is DTGVSQNPRHKITKRGQNVTFRCDPISEHNRLYWYRQTLGQGPEFLTYFQNEAQLEKSRLLSDRFSAERPKGSFSTLEIQRTEQGDSAMYLCASSTLAGPSYEQYFGPGTRLTVT.